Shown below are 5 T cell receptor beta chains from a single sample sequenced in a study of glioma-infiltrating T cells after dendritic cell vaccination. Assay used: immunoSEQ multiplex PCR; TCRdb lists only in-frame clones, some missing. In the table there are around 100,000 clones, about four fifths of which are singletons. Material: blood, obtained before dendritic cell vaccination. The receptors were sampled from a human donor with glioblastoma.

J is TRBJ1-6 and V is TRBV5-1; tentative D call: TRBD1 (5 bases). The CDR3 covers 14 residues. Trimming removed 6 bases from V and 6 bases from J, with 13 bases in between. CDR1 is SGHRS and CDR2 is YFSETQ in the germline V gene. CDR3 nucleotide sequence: TGCGCCAGCACCCCGGGGGGTGGTAATTCACCCCTCCACTTT. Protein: CASTPGGGNSPLHF.

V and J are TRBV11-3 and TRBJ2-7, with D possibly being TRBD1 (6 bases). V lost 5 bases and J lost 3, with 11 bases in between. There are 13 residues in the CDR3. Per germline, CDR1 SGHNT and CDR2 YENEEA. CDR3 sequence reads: CASSARDIYEQYF. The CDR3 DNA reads TGTGCCAGCAGCGCCCGGGACATCTACGAGCAGTACTTC.

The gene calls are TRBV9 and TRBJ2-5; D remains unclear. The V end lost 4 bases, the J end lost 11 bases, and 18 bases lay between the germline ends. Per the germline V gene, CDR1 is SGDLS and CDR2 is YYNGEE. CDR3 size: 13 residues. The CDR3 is CASSTPTSSEQYF. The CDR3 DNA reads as TGTGCCAGCAGCACTCCTACGAGCTCGGAGCAGTACTTC.

The CDR3 spells CASSIMAGVREKLFF. CDR3 coding DNA: TGTGCCAGTAGTATCATGGCAGGGGTTCGGGAAAAACTGTTTTTT. This chain joins TRBV19 and TRBJ1-4, with D perhaps matching TRBD1 (6 bases). V was clipped by 3 bases and J by 8 bases, with 16 bases between them. The CDR3 contains 15 residues. CDR1 and CDR2 (germline): LNHDA, SQIVND (reference sequence).

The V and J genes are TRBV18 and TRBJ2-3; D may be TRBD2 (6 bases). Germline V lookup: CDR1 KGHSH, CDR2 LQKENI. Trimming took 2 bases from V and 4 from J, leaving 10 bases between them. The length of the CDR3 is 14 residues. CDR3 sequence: CASSPGGSADTQYF. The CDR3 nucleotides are TGTGCCAGCTCACCAGGAGGGTCTGCAGATACGCAGTATTTT. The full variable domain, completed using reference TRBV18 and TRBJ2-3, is NAGVMQNPRHLVRRRGQEARLRCSPMKGHSHVYWYRQLPEEGLKFMVYLQKENIIDESGMPKERFSAEFPKEGPSILRIQQVVRGDSAAYFCASSPGGSADTQYFGPGTRLTVL.